This TCR beta chain was captured in a study of shared clonotypes between healthy human individuals. Study outcomes and limitations: Sampling included only blood; tissue repertoires likely differ.

The junction had 9 bases not matched to a gene; V was cut back by 3 bases and J by 3 bases. CDR1 and CDR2 from the germline V gene are SGHRS and YFSETQ. This CDR3 comprises 16 residues. Researchers ran the assay at a deep level. Every subset had its genomic DNA shared out evenly among several immunoSEQ plates. Some clones are missing from TCRdb's copy, which holds only in-frame ones; the method was immunoSEQ multiplex PCR. The table records hundreds of thousands of clones, over 60% of them present only once. On this clone: Its antigen is undetermined.

The receptor was isolated from a woman aged 40 to 49 in good health. Some clones in this sample may be carry-over from other donors' samples. V gene TRBV5-1 combines with J gene TRBJ2-3; 8 bases align to TRBD2. Sample: PBMCs. The CDR3 coding sequence is TGCGCCAGCAGCTCGCTGCGAGCGGGAGCAACAGATACGCAGTATTTT. It codes for CASSSLRAGATDTQYF.